The 19 T cell receptor beta chains reported below all come from one sample, sequenced in a study of cytomegalovirus exposure and HLA in healthy donors. With 60 Vbeta and 13 Jbeta primers, the PCR was carried out. Repertoires were generated with immunoSEQ multiplex PCR, while TCRdb's copy carries only in-frame clones and drops some. The sample contains 150,000 to 200,000 clones, roughly 80% of which appear only once. The sequenced material came from PBMCs. The source of these receptors is a woman younger than 30 in good health and CMV-seronegative.

The chain employs TRBV5-1 and TRBJ2-1; 13 bases line up with TRBD2. This CDR3 spans 16 amino acids. Looked up from germline, CDR1 is SGHRS and CDR2 is YFSETQ. Unmatched junction bases numbered 2, after V lost 0 bases and J lost 5 bases. The DNA for the CDR3 is TGCGCCAGCAGCTTGGGGGGGACTAGCGGGAACAATGAGCAGTTCTTC. It yields the protein CASSLGGTSGNNEQFF.

In nucleotides, the CDR3 is TGTGCCAGCAGGGGGACTAGCGGTGGGCATGAGCAGTTCTTC. Amino acids: CASRGTSGGHEQFF. This chain joins TRBV2 and TRBJ2-1; 11 bases are shared with TRBD2. In germline, CDR1 is SNHLY, CDR2 FYNNEI. Trimming at V came to 6 bases and at J to 8 bases, leaving 6 bases not matched to a gene. The length of the CDR3 is 14 residues.

This rearrangement joins TRBV27 to TRBJ1-5, with 8 bases lining up with TRBD1. V trimming: 2 bases; J trimming: 5 bases; junction bases outside the gene matches: 2. The length of the CDR3 is 14 residues. The germline gives CDR1 MNHEY, CDR2 SMNVEV (reference sequence). The chain's CDR3 is CASSLRTGYQPQHF. DNA of the CDR3: TGTGCCAGCAGTTTACGGACAGGGTATCAGCCCCAGCATTTT.

The V gene is TRBV5-1, the J gene TRBJ1-4, with TRBD1 matching over 9 bases. The V segment lost 4 bases and the J segment 8 bases; nucleotides outside the gene matches: 15. The germline gives CDR1 SGHRS, CDR2 YFSETQ. This CDR3 region has 17 residues. DNA for the CDR3: TGCGCCAGCAGCGCGCACCCGGGACAGGGCTCTAGAGAAAAACTGTTTTTT. The encoded protein is CASSAHPGQGSREKLFF.

The chain carries TRBV10-1 and TRBJ2-7, with TRBD2 matching over 15 bases. The CDR3 consists of 16 residues. The germline gives CDR1 WNHNN, CDR2 SYGVQD (reference sequence). V trimming: 6 bases; J trimming: 0 bases; junction bases outside the gene matches: 3. The CDR3 region has the DNA TGCGCCAGCAGGGGGACTAGCGGGAGGTCCTCCTACGAGCAGTACGTC. Amino acids: CASRGTSGRSSYEQYV.

The chain links TRBV28 to TRBJ1-1; the D is unclear. Germline lookup yields CDR1 MDHEN and CDR2 SYDVKM. The V and J ends lost 4 bases and 0 bases respectively, with 15 bases between them. The CDR3 has 16 amino acids. The CDR3, as DNA: TGTGCCAGCAGTTACCCTCCAGGTCATTTGAACACTGAAGCTTTCTTT. It encodes CASSYPPGHLNTEAFF.

This clone was found once. V and J are TRBV6-6 and TRBJ2-2, with TRBD2 matching over 7 bases. Trimming took 2 bases from V and 4 from J; bases not matched to a gene: 7. The CDR3 runs to 16 residues. CDR1 and CDR2 from the germline V gene are MNHNY and SVGAGI (reference sequence). The CDR3 DNA reads TGTGCCAGCAGTTACACCGCCGGGAGGTTCACCGGGGAGCTGTTTTTT. Translating it yields CASSYTAGRFTGELFF.

The chain uses TRBV19 and TRBJ1-3, with 9 bases that match TRBD1. Looked up from germline, CDR1 is LNHDA and CDR2 is SQIVND (reference sequence). With 1 base clipped from V and 4 bases from J, the junction kept 5 bases outside the gene matches. The CDR3 is 16 residues long. The CDR3 loop is CASSIGTGDPGNTIYF. As DNA, the CDR3 is TGTGCCAGTAGTATAGGGACAGGGGACCCAGGAAACACCATATATTTT. Using reference TRBV19 and TRBJ1-3 for the parts outside the CDR3, the full variable domain is DGGITQSPKYLFRKEGQNVTLSCEQNLNHDAMYWYRQDPGQGLRLIYYSQIVNDFQKGDIAEGYSVSREKKESFPLTVTSAQKNPTAFYLCASSIGTGDPGNTIYFGEGSWLTVV.

The chain links TRBV9 to TRBJ2-1, with TRBD2 as a possible D gene (6 bases). The germline gives CDR1 SGDLS, CDR2 YYNGEE. There are 16 residues in the CDR3. The ends were cut back, 6 bases at V and 2 bases at J, with 18 bases in the middle. The CDR3 loop reads CASTGRRGAPYNEQFF. The CDR3 DNA sequence: TGTGCCAGCACCGGAAGGAGGGGAGCCCCCTACAATGAGCAGTTCTTC.

This rearrangement joins TRBV18 to TRBJ2-3; D is perhaps TRBD1 (6 bases). The CDR3 consists of 15 residues. From germline, CDR1 is KGHSH and CDR2 LQKENI. The V and J ends lost 8 bases and 2 bases respectively, with 17 bases between them. This CDR3 reads CASRLTGSVTDTQYF. The CDR3 DNA sequence: TGTGCCAGCCGTTTGACAGGATCGGTCACAGATACGCAGTATTTT.

This chain joins TRBV10-3 and TRBJ2-7, with 12 bases that match TRBD2. The ends lost 3 bases at V and 4 bases at J; junction bases unmatched: 4. The CDR3 spans 15 residues. The germline gives CDR1 ENHRY, CDR2 SYGVKD. The CDR3 loop is CAISEALAGGYEQYF. CDR3 nucleotides: TGTGCCATCAGTGAAGCACTAGCGGGAGGTTACGAGCAGTACTTC.

The rearrangement joins TRBV10-2 to TRBJ1-2; 9 bases align to TRBD1. Germline V CDR1 and CDR2: WSHSY, SAAADI. The junction had 10 bases not matched to a gene; V was cut back by 3 bases and J by 8 bases. The CDR3 has 15 amino acids. The DNA for the CDR3 is TGCGCCAGCAGTGAAGGGACAGGGCCCCCATTAGGCTACACCTTC. Protein product: CASSEGTGPPLGYTF.

The chain joins TRBV29-1 to TRBJ2-1, with TRBD2 as a possible D gene (6 bases). V shed 4 bases and J shed 9 bases, with 16 bases lying between them. The CDR3 runs to 13 residues. Germline lookup yields CDR1 SQVTM and CDR2 ANQGSEA. CDR3 nucleotide sequence: TGCAGCGTTGTACCTAGCGATAGGGCTGAGCAGTTCTTC. Its translation is CSVVPSDRAEQFF.

The chain recombines TRBV7-9 with TRBJ2-7; TRBD1 aligns across 8 bases. Germline V gene sequence: CDR1 SEHNR, CDR2 FQNEAQ (reference sequence). The CDR3 covers 16 residues. The DNA of the CDR3 is TGTTCCAGCAGCCCCGGGCAGGGGGCAGAATCCTACGAGCAGTACGTC. It encodes CSSSPGQGAESYEQYV.

The chain has TRBV2 and TRBJ1-4; D not certain. The CDR3 consists of 14 residues. Germline CDR1 and CDR2: SNHLY and FYNNEI. Trimming shortened V by 4 bases and J by 4 bases, and 10 bases separated the two germline ends. CDR3 coding DNA: TGTGCCAGCAGTGGTAGCCGAAGTAATGAAAAACTGTTTTTT. Translated: CASSGSRSNEKLFF.

This clone was picked up a small number of times. The chain links TRBV28 to TRBJ2-5; the D gene is possibly TRBD1 (6 bases). Gene TRBJ2-7 matches the end of the DNA better, so the J call may be wrong. The CDR3 totals 14 residues. In germline, CDR1 is MDHEN, CDR2 SYDVKM. CDR3: CASSAGTFYYEQYF. The CDR3 DNA follows: TGTGCCAGCAGCGCCGGGACATTTTACTACGAGCAGTACTTC.

CDR3 coding DNA: TGTGCCAGCAGTGAATATCAGGGTACAGATACGCAGTATTTT. As protein: CASSEYQGTDTQYF. The chain combines TRBV25-1 with TRBJ2-3; the D gene is possibly TRBD1 (5 bases). The CDR3 is 14 residues long. V lost 0 bases and J 3 bases, leaving 7 bases between the germline ends. Germline loops: CDR1 MGHDK, CDR2 SYGVNS.

This clone was counted a few times. The rearrangement links TRBV4-1 to TRBJ2-7; TRBD2 matches 10 bases. This CDR3 is 16 amino acids long. CDR1 MGHRA and CDR2 YSYEKL come from the germline V gene. The ends lost 4 bases at V and 1 base at J; junction bases unmatched: 7. The CDR3 DNA reads as TGCGCCAGCAGCCTAGATAGCGGGAGGCAATCCTACGAGCAGTACTTC. Translation gives CASSLDSGRQSYEQYF.

This clone was seen more than once but under ten times. CDR3 residues: CASSQDLRTGTYEQYF. CDR3 in DNA: TGCGCCAGCAGCCAAGATCTGAGGACAGGGACCTACGAGCAGTACTTC. The chain links TRBV4-3 to TRBJ2-7; TRBD1 matches 8 bases. The length of the CDR3 is 16 residues. Germline assignment: CDR1 LGHNA and CDR2 YSLEER. The V and J ends lost 0 bases and 2 bases, in that order; junction bases with no gene match: 6.